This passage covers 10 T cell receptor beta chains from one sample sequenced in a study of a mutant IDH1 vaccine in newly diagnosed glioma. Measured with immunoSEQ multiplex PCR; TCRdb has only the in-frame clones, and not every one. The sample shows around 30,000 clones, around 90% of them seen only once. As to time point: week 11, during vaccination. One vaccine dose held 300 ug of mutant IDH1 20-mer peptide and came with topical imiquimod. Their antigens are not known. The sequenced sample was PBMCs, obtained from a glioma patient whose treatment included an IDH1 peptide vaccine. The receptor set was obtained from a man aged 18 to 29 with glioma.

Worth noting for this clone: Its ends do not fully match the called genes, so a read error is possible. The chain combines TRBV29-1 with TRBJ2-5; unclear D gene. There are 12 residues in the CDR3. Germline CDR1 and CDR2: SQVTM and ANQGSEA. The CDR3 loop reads CSVKDPGETQYF. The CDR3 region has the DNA TGCAGCGTTAAAGACCCCGGGGAGACCCAGTACTTC.

The CDR3 region has the DNA TGTGCCAGCAGCCGGACTAGCGGGAGGGAGCAGTACTTC. The encoded protein is CASSRTSGREQYF. The chain employs TRBV7-6 and TRBJ2-7; 14 bases are a match to TRBD2. Germline-derived CDR1 and CDR2 are SGHVS and FNYEAQ. The CDR3 is made up of 13 amino acids. V shed 5 bases and J 7 bases; nucleotides not matched to a gene: 1.

The CDR3 loop is CASSPGRNEKLFF. Written as DNA, the CDR3 is TGTGCCAGCAGTCCCGGACGGAATGAAAAACTGTTTTTT. The V gene is TRBV6-5, the J gene TRBJ1-4; the D is unclear. The germline V and J ends were trimmed by 5 bases and 5 bases, with 9 bases remaining between them. The CDR3 has 13 residues. CDR1 and CDR2 from the germline V gene are MNHEY and SVGAGI.

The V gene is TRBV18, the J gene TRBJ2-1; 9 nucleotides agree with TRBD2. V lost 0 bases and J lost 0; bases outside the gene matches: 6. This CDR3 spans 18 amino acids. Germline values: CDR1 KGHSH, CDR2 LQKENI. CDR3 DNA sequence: TGTGCCAGCTCACCACCGGAAGGACTAGCGAACTCCTACAATGAGCAGTTCTTC. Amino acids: CASSPPEGLANSYNEQFF.

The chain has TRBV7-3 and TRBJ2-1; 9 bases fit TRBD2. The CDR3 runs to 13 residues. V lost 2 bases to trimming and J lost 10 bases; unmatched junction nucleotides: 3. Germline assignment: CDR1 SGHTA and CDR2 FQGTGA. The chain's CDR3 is CASSLGGRGEQFF. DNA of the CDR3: TGTGCCAGCAGCTTAGGCGGGAGGGGGGAGCAGTTCTTC.

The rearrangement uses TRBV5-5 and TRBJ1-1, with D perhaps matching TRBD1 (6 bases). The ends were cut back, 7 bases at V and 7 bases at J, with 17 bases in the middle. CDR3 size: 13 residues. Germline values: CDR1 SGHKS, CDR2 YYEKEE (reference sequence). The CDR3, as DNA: TGTGCCAGCCACCTCCCCCGGGGGCTTGAAGCTTTCTTT. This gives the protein CASHLPRGLEAFF.

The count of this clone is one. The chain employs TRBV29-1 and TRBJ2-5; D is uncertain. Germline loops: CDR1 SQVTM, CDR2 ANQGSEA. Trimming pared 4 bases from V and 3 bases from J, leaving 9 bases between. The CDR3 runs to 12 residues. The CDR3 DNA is TGCAGCGTTGTGACAATTAAAGAGACCCAGTACTTC. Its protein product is CSVVTIKETQYF.

CDR3 region: CASSERDLDYEQYF. The CDR3 DNA reads as TGTGCCAGCAGTGAAAGGGACTTAGACTACGAGCAGTACTTC. The chain employs TRBV6-1 and TRBJ2-7; D might be TRBD2 (6 bases). Germline CDR1 MNHNS, CDR2 SASEGT. This CDR3 has 14 residues. V was pared by 2 bases and J by 3 bases, with 11 bases between.

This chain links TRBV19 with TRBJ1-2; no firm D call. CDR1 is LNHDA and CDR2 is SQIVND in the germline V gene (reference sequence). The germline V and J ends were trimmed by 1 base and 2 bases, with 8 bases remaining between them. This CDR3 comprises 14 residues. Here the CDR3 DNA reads TGTGCCAGTAGTATAGTAATCGGCAACTATGGCTACACCTTC. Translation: CASSIVIGNYGYTF.

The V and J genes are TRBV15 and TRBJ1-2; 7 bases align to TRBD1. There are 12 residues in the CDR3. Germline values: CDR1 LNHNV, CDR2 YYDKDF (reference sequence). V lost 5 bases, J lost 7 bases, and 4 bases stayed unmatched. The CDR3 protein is CATSGGTVGYTF. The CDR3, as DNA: TGTGCCACCAGCGGGGGGACAGTTGGCTACACCTTC.